This is a list of T cell receptor beta chains from one sample in a study of blood T cell repertoires in COVID-19. The data were produced by immunoSEQ multiplex PCR, yet TCRdb's version contains in-frame clones alone and is incomplete. Of some 50,000 clones listed, 88% are singletons. The sequenced sample consisted of peripheral blood. The receptors stem from a woman in her 70s with active COVID-19. Each CDR3 is given with its conserved first and last residue. A D gene is named only where the DNA matches it firmly. Clone size is stated in some rows and not others, as once, few, many or a class when expanded.

D	size	V	length	J	CDR3	DNA
TRBD2	NA	TRBV10-3	18	TRBJ2-7	CAISGGGLAGGRIYEQYF	TGTGCCATCAGTGGGGGAGGACTAGCGGGAGGACGTATATACGAGCAGTACTTC
NA	NA	TRBV7-9	13	TRBJ2-3	CASRASPQSTQYF	TGTGCCAGCAGGGCTAGCCCCCAGTCCACGCAGTATTTT
NA	NA	TRBV19	15	TRBJ2-7	CASSISAGITYEQYF	TGTGCCAGTAGTATCTCCGCAGGGATAACGTACGAGCAGTACTTC
NA	NA	TRBV7-9	15	TRBJ2-1	CASSDLTGFYNEQFF	TGTGCCAGCAGTGATCTCACGGGGTTTTACAATGAGCAGTTCTTC
TRBD1	NA	TRBV2	15	TRBJ1-2	CASSKGQGHLYGYTF	TGTGCCAGCAGCAAGGGACAGGGACACCTATATGGCTACACCTTC
NA	NA	TRBV19	13	TRBJ1-5	CASSARNNQPQHF	TGTGCCAGTAGTGCCAGGAACAATCAGCCCCAGCATTTT
TRBD2	NA	TRBV7-3	16	TRBJ2-1	CASSFQGLAGTGEQFF	TGTGCCAGCAGCTTCCAAGGACTAGCGGGCACTGGAGAGCAGTTCTTC
NA	NA	TRBV27	13	TRBJ2-1	CASSLGAYNEQFF	TGTGCCAGCAGTTTAGGGGCGTACAATGAGCAGTTCTTC
NA	NA	TRBV3-1/TRBV3-2	19	TRBJ2-6	CASSQDANNLESGANVLTF	TGTGCCAGCAGCCAAGATGCAAACAATCTGGAGTCTGGGGCCAACGTCCTGACTTTC
NA	few	TRBV6-5	14	TRBJ2-2	CASSYSWQTGELFF	TGTGCCAGCAGTTACTCGTGGCAGACCGGGGAGCTGTTTTTT
TRBD2	NA	TRBV3-1/TRBV3-2	16	TRBJ2-1	CASSQDPSGRSYEQFF	TGTGCCAGCAGCCAAGATCCTAGCGGGAGAAGCTATGAGCAGTTCTTC
NA	NA	TRBV2	14	TRBJ2-3	CASRTSSGTDTQYF	TGTGCCAGCAGGACTTCTAGCGGCACAGATACGCAGTATTTT
TRBD2	NA	TRBV11-2	15	TRBJ2-7	CASRRGTSGSYEQYF	TGTGCCAGCCGGCGGGGGACTAGCGGCTCCTACGAGCAGTACTTC
TRBD1	once	TRBV29-1	12	TRBJ2-7	CSAARNRGEQYF	TGCAGCGCCGCGCGCAACAGGGGCGAGCAGTACTTC
TRBD1	NA	TRBV7-9	16	TRBJ1-1	CASSFSWDRGYTEAFF	TGTGCCAGCAGCTTTAGCTGGGACAGGGGTTATACTGAAGCTTTCTTT
NA	NA	TRBV27	17	TRBJ2-6	CASSFSTGGAGANVLTF	TGTGCCAGCAGTTTTTCAACAGGCGGCGCTGGGGCCAACGTCCTGACTTTC
TRBD1	NA	TRBV5-1	14	TRBJ2-7	CASSFSGTGDEQYF	TGCGCCAGCAGCTTCTCGGGGACAGGGGACGAGCAGTACTTC
NA	NA	TRBV28	14	TRBJ1-1	CASSPWEMNTEAFF	TGTGCCAGCAGTCCCTGGGAGATGAACACTGAAGCTTTCTTT
TRBD1	NA	TRBV15	17	TRBJ2-2	CATSRDRGLLGTGELFF	TGTGCCACCAGCCGGGACAGGGGGCTTCTTGGGACCGGGGAGCTGTTTTTT
NA	NA	TRBV24-1	16	TRBJ2-1	CATSEKLATSYNEQFF	TGTGCCACCAGTGAGAAGCTAGCGACCTCCTACAATGAGCAGTTCTTC
TRBD1	once	TRBV11-1	16	TRBJ2-3	CASSSRDRGHSDTQYF	TGTGCCAGCAGCAGCCGGGACAGGGGGCACTCAGATACGCAGTATTTT
NA	few	TRBV28	14	TRBJ2-7	CASSSPPLLSEQYF	TGTGCCAGCAGCAGTCCCCCACTACTAAGCGAGCAGTACTTC
TRBD1	NA	TRBV15	15	TRBJ2-2	CATSRAGGDTGELFF	TGTGCCACCAGCAGGGCAGGGGGCGACACCGGGGAGCTGTTTTTT
NA	NA	TRBV27	14	TRBJ2-1	CASSTSRQSNEQFF	NA
TRBD2	NA	TRBV7-3	15	TRBJ2-1	CASSRTSGNYNEQFF	TGTGCCAGCAGCAGAACTAGCGGTAACTACAATGAGCAGTTCTTC
TRBD1	NA	TRBV24-1	18	TRBJ2-6	CATSDLRRGSAGANVLTF	TGTGCCACCAGTGATCTACGCAGGGGGTCGGCCGGGGCCAACGTCCTGACTTTC
NA	once	TRBV5-1	16	TRBJ1-1	CASSLANYGGDTEAFF	TGCGCCAGCAGCTTGGCCAATTACGGCGGAGACACTGAAGCTTTCTTT
NA	NA	TRBV7-8	14	TRBJ1-2	CASSREAANYGYTF	TGTGCCAGCAGCCGTGAGGCAGCCAACTATGGCTACACCTTC
NA	NA	TRBV2	14	TRBJ1-1	CASRATESATEAFF	TGTGCCAGCAGGGCTACAGAATCCGCCACTGAAGCTTTCTTT
TRBD1	NA	TRBV28	17	TRBJ2-7	CASSPGTGGAGTYEQYF	TGTGCCAGCAGTCCGGGGACAGGGGGCGCGGGTACCTACGAGCAGTACTTC
NA	NA	TRBV7-3	13	TRBJ2-5	CASSSTLQETQYF	TGTGCCAGCAGCTCGACACTCCAAGAGACCCAGTACTTC
NA	NA	TRBV24-1	15	TRBJ2-2	CATSDFGGTSVALFF	TGTGCCACCAGTGATTTCGGCGGGACTTCCGTGGCGCTGTTTTTT
TRBD2	once	TRBV6-6	18	TRBJ2-1	CASSRTSGRAGGYNEQFF	TGTGCCAGCAGTCGGACTAGCGGGAGGGCCGGAGGATACAATGAGCAGTTCTTC
NA	once	TRBV28	14	TRBJ2-3	CASSPRDSGDTQYF	TGTGCCAGCAGTCCTCGGGACAGCGGGGATACGCAGTATTTT
NA	NA	TRBV5-6	11	TRBJ2-1	CASSLAGEQFF	TGTGCCAGCAGCTTGGCGGGTGAGCAGTTCTTC
NA	NA	TRBV28	14	TRBJ2-3	CASSSSRVVDTQYF	TGTGCCAGCAGTTCCTCGAGAGTTGTGGATACGCAGTATTTT
TRBD2	NA	TRBV6-5	14	TRBJ2-1	CASSYSGTSGEQFF	TGTGCCAGCAGTTACTCAGGGACTAGCGGCGAGCAGTTCTTC
NA	NA	TRBV23-1	13	TRBJ2-3	CASSHLSTDTQYF	TGCGCCAGCAGTCACCTTTCCACAGATACGCAGTATTTT
NA	NA	TRBV6-2/TRBV6-3	15	TRBJ2-7	CASSHSKRVSYEQYF	TGTGCCAGCAGCCATTCGAAGCGGGTTTCCTACGAGCAGTACTTC
NA	NA	TRBV27	11	TRBJ2-1	CASKDNNEQFF	TGTGCCAGCAAGGACAACAATGAGCAGTTCTTC
NA	NA	TRBV5-1	11	TRBJ2-1	CASSLGLHPVF	TGCGCCAGCAGCTTGGGACTGCATCCGGTCTTC